These 21 T cell receptor beta chains were all obtained from the same sample, sequenced in a study of graft-versus-host responses after intestinal transplantation. Only in-frame clones appear in the TCRdb table, and some are missing; sequencing was by immunoSEQ multiplex PCR. The data show 40,000 to 45,000 clones, roughly 96% seen once. Their target antigens are unknown. This specimen was unstimulated CD8+ T cells sorted from spleen or lymph node cells, taken before transplant. All receptors come from a human donor who was the organ donor for an intestinal transplant.

This chain connects TRBV5-5 to TRBJ2-7; the D gene is possibly TRBD1 (6 bases). The CDR3 runs 13 residues. The V end was cut by 2 bases, the J end by 1 base, with 7 bases between. Germline V lookup: CDR1 SGHKS, CDR2 YYEKEE (reference sequence). CDR3 coding DNA: TGTGCCAGCAGCTTCGGACAGTCCTACGAGCAGTACTTC. It yields the protein CASSFGQSYEQYF.

The rearrangement links TRBV27 to TRBJ1-4, with D hard to call. Germline V CDR1 and CDR2: MNHEY, SMNVEV (reference sequence). The CDR3 runs 15 residues. Trimming shortened V by 2 bases and J by 7 bases, and 14 bases separated the two germline ends. DNA of the CDR3: TGTGCCAGCAGTTTACAGGCAGGAATGGGTGAAAAACTGTTTTTT. Protein sequence: CASSLQAGMGEKLFF.

CDR3: CASSQIAGAYNEQFF. As DNA, the CDR3 is TGCGCCAGCAGCCAAATAGCGGGCGCCTACAATGAGCAGTTCTTC. The chain uses TRBV4-1 and TRBJ2-1; 7 bases fit TRBD2. Germline lookup yields CDR1 MGHRA and CDR2 YSYEKL. This CDR3 is 15 amino acids long. J gave up 2 bases and V 2 bases, and 3 bases lay outside the gene matches.

The chain recombines TRBV9 with TRBJ2-5; D remains ambiguous. CDR3 length: 11 amino acids. The germline CDR1 and CDR2 sequences are SGDLS and YYNGEE. V was clipped by 3 bases and J by 3 bases, with 3 bases between them. DNA for the CDR3: TGTGCCAGCAGCGGGGAAGAGACCCAGTACTTC. This encodes CASSGEETQYF.

The rearrangement links TRBV7-3 to TRBJ2-7; 7 nucleotides line up with TRBD1. V was clipped by 2 bases and J by 3 bases; unmatched bases: 4. Germline CDR1 SGHTA, CDR2 FQGTGA. CDR3 length equals 14 residues. The CDR3 DNA reads as TGTGCCAGCAGCTTAGAGGCAGGGGGCTACGAGCAGTACTTC. Protein: CASSLEAGGYEQYF. The whole variable domain, filled in from reference TRBV7-3 and TRBJ2-7, reads GAGVSQTPSNKVTEKGKYVELRCDPISGHTALYWYRQSLGQGPEFLIYFQGTGAADDSGLPNDRFFAVRPEGSVSTLKIQRTERGDSAVYLCASSLEAGGYEQYFGPGTRLTVT.

V and J are TRBV29-1 and TRBJ1-3; D might be TRBD1 (6 bases). The V and J ends lost 7 bases and 1 base respectively, with 20 bases between them. The CDR3 sequence is 16 residues long. Germline assignment: CDR1 SQVTM and CDR2 ANQGSEA. The CDR3 spells CSGRAPYDRSGNTIYF. In DNA, the CDR3 is TGCAGCGGCCGCGCCCCTTACGACAGGTCTGGAAACACCATATATTTT.

J is TRBJ2-7 and V is TRBV18; D not certain. V lost 2 bases and J lost 2, with 13 bases in between. Germline lookup yields CDR1 KGHSH and CDR2 LQKENI. CDR3 length: 15 amino acids. The CDR3: CASSPVAPAPYEQYF. CDR3 DNA: TGTGCCAGCTCACCAGTCGCCCCGGCACCCTACGAGCAGTACTTC.

This chain links TRBV6-5 with TRBJ1-2; no firm D call. From germline, CDR1 is MNHEY and CDR2 SVGAGI. The V gene lost 7 bases and the J gene lost 3 bases, with 9 bases spanning the gap. This CDR3 spans 12 amino acids. As DNA, the CDR3 is TGTGCCAGCATAGGCCAGGACTATGGCTACACCTTC. This sequence encodes CASIGQDYGYTF.

The chain recombines TRBV18 with TRBJ1-2; TRBD1 matches 7 bases. V lost 2 bases, J lost 1 base, and 10 bases stayed unmatched. Germline lookup yields CDR1 KGHSH and CDR2 LQKENI. The CDR3 covers 17 residues. The CDR3 DNA is TGTGCCAGCTCACCAGGAAGGACAGGAAGCTTTAACTATGGCTACACCTTC. It codes for CASSPGRTGSFNYGYTF.

J is TRBJ2-7 and V is TRBV4-3; D is unresolved. The CDR3 contains 15 residues. Trimming removed 1 base from V and 2 bases from J, with 12 bases in between. Germline-derived CDR1 and CDR2 are LGHNA and YSLEER. Here the CDR3 reads CASSQAIGNPYEQYF. Written as DNA, the CDR3 is TGCGCCAGCAGCCAAGCGATTGGCAATCCCTACGAGCAGTACTTC.

The V call is TRBV13, the J call TRBJ2-3; 11 bases align to TRBD2. Per germline, CDR1 PRHDT and CDR2 FYEKMQ (reference sequence). CDR3 length: 23 amino acids. The J segment lost 2 bases and the V segment lost 1 base, leaving 23 bases of the junction unmatched. CDR3 sequence: CASSLVRLVAGGPGSINTDTQYF. The DNA of the CDR3 is TGTGCCAGCAGCTTAGTACGACTAGTAGCGGGGGGGCCCGGTTCGATTAACACAGATACGCAGTATTTT.

The chain links TRBV7-2 to TRBJ2-5; D is perhaps TRBD2 (6 bases). Trimming took 5 bases from V and 6 from J, leaving 16 bases between them. This CDR3 has 14 amino acids. Germline V lookup: CDR1 SGHTA, CDR2 FQGNSA. For the CDR3, the DNA is TGTGCCAGCAGCACCGCGGGGCAGGGACAGACCCAGTACTTC. It codes for CASSTAGQGQTQYF.

The chain links TRBV13 to TRBJ2-3; 11 bases are a match to TRBD2. Germline V gene data show CDR1 as PRHDT and CDR2 as FYEKMQ (reference sequence). This CDR3 contains 15 residues. The V and J ends lost 3 bases and 4 bases, in that order; junction bases with no gene match: 3. CDR3: CASSFLAGGPDTQYF. In DNA, the CDR3 is TGTGCCAGCAGCTTTCTAGCGGGGGGCCCAGATACGCAGTATTTT.

The chain recombines TRBV7-6 with TRBJ2-7; possibly TRBD2 for D (6 bases). The germline gives CDR1 SGHVS, CDR2 FNYEAQ. The CDR3 is made up of 15 amino acids. The V end lost 5 bases, the J end lost 6 bases, and 20 bases lay between the germline ends. In nucleotides, the CDR3 is TGTGCCAGCAGCGGGCCTGGGGGACTTGGCTCCGAGCAGTACTTC. As protein: CASSGPGGLGSEQYF. The full variable domain, completed using reference TRBV7-6 and TRBJ2-7, is GAGVSQSPRYKVTKRGQDVALRCDPISGHVSLYWYRQALGQGPEFLTYFNYEAQQDKSGLPNDRFSAERPEGSISTLTIQRTEQRDSAMYRCASSGPGGLGSEQYFGPGTRLTVT.

The rearrangement uses TRBV7-8 and TRBJ2-5; 10 bases are shared with TRBD1. The J call is in doubt because the DNA end fits TRBJ2-7 better. The CDR3 has 15 residues. In germline, CDR1 is SGHVS, CDR2 FQNEAQ. The CDR3 DNA follows: TGTGCCAGCAGCTACCGGGACAGGGGCGCCTACGAGCAGTACTTC. The encoded protein is CASSYRDRGAYEQYF.

Only one count was recorded for this clone. V and J are TRBV27 and TRBJ2-5, with TRBD1 matching over 10 bases. Per the germline V gene, CDR1 is MNHEY and CDR2 is SMNVEV (reference sequence). V lost 5 bases, J lost 8 bases, and 8 bases stayed unmatched. The CDR3 contains 14 residues. In nucleotides, the CDR3 is TGTGCCAGCAGTCCGGGACAGGGGTTCGGCACCCAGTACTTC. Protein: CASSPGQGFGTQYF.

The chain is built from TRBV19 and TRBJ2-7; 9 bases match TRBD1. Germline values: CDR1 LNHDA, CDR2 SQIVND (reference sequence). After removal of 5 bases from V and 2 bases from J, the junction contained 7 bases not matched to a gene. This CDR3 comprises 15 residues. The CDR3 loop reads CASSSDRGNPYEQYF. CDR3 nucleotide sequence: TGTGCCAGTAGTTCAGACAGGGGGAATCCCTACGAGCAGTACTTC.

This chain links TRBV13 with TRBJ2-5; 7 positions match TRBD1. The J segment lost 3 bases and the V segment lost 7 bases, leaving 5 bases of the junction unmatched. The germline V gene has CDR1 PRHDT and CDR2 FYEKMQ (reference sequence). The CDR3 totals 13 residues. This CDR3 reads CASTYRGEETQYF. CDR3 in DNA: TGTGCCAGCACTTACAGGGGTGAAGAGACCCAGTACTTC.

This clone was found once. The rearrangement links TRBV4-3 to TRBJ1-1; D is unresolved. Germline V CDR1 and CDR2: LGHNA, YSLEER. The CDR3 extends over 12 amino acids. The V end lost 1 base, the J end lost 7 bases, and 7 bases lay between the germline ends. The CDR3, as DNA: TGCGCCAGCAGCCAAGTGGACGGTGAAGCTTTCTTT. The encoded protein is CASSQVDGEAFF.

The chain carries TRBV5-6 and TRBJ2-7; D might be TRBD1 or TRBD2, each matching 5 bases. The CDR3 extends over 14 amino acids. V dropped 4 bases and J dropped 2 bases, with 13 bases sitting between them. Germline CDR1 reads SGHDT; CDR2 reads YYEEEE. The CDR3 region has the DNA TGTGCCAGCAGCACCGGGACGGGCCCCTACGAGCAGTACTTC. Protein: CASSTGTGPYEQYF.

V usage is TRBV5-1 and J usage is TRBJ2-1; TRBD2 matches 8 bases. Germline CDR1 is SGHRS and CDR2 is YFSETQ. V lost 4 bases and J lost 7; bases outside the gene matches: 13. The CDR3 is made up of 16 amino acids. The CDR3 reads CASSPWSGGAGNEQFF. CDR3 DNA: TGCGCCAGCAGCCCTTGGTCCGGGGGGGCCGGGAATGAGCAGTTCTTC. The full variable domain, with the rest looked up from reference TRBV5-1 and TRBJ2-1, is KAGVTQTPRYLIKTRGQQVTLSCSPISGHRSVSWYQQTPGQGLQFLFEYFSETQRNKGNFPGRFSGRQFSNSRSEMNVSTLELGDSALYLCASSPWSGGAGNEQFFGPGTRLTVL.